The clone carrying this T cell receptor (beta chain) has just one count. Its antigen is unknown. These data are taken from a study of Tregs in tolerant kidney transplant recipients. Sequenced by immunoSEQ multiplex PCR; TCRdb stores in-frame clones only, minus some. Of about 72,000 clones in the sample, over 85% were seen once. Thawed PBMCs were FACS-sorted into unstimulated CD4+CD25+CD127- regulatory T cells, CD4+CD25- non-regulatory cells, CD4 and CD8 cells. Study findings and constraints: Biological reproducibility was not directly addressed, but technical replication error appeared minimal. The small number of patients limits these findings pending further validation.

CDR3 length: 15 residues. Germline V gene lookup returns CDR1 MNHEY and CDR2 SMNVEV (reference sequence). Trimming shortened V by 4 bases and J by 7 bases, and 17 bases separated the two germline ends. The chain uses TRBV27 and TRBJ2-1; D possibly corresponds to TRBD2 (6 bases). The origin of this receptor is a human donor who received a combined kidney and bone marrow transplant. The sample consisted of CD8+ T cells from blood, taken before the transplant. CDR3 sequence reads: CASSSPLAGRNEQFF. The CDR3 DNA follows: TGTGCCAGCAGTTCTCCTTTGGCAGGGAGGAATGAGCAGTTCTTC.